This T cell receptor beta chain derives from a study of blood T cell repertoires in COVID-19. Turning to the study itself: The United States, Italy and Spain supplied acute and convalescent COVID-19 samples. PBMCs, B-cell-depleted T cells, or T cells provided the cDNA or gDNA that made up the material.

CDR1 is SGHRS, CDR2 YFSETQ, per germline. Between the trimmed V and J ends, which lost 4 bases and 2 bases, there was a span of 13 bases. The CDR3 contains 14 residues. Per the original methods: Amplified reference gene primers provided the basis for estimating nucleated cell counts. The data were produced by immunoSEQ multiplex PCR, yet TCRdb's version contains in-frame clones alone and is incomplete. V and J calls and clone size are those listed in that table; D and trimming were worked out from the DNA. Here the sample spans some 120,000 clones, around 88% being singletons. This TCR was sampled from a woman between 50 and 59 years old with active or convalescent COVID-19. Sample: peripheral blood. The chain recombines TRBV5-1 with TRBJ2-7, with D possibly TRBD2 on 6 matching bases. CDR3 DNA sequence: TGCGCCAGCAGCAACTCGGGACTGGCCTACGAGCAGTACTTC. It translates to CASSNSGLAYEQYF.